The 3 T cell receptor beta chains below come from one sample, sequenced in a study of regulatory T cells in long-lasting Graves disease. Sequencing libraries for TCR beta were prepared with iRepertoire HTBI primers and Arm-PCR of CDR3 regions. From the multiplex PCR reads, TCRdb called clonotypes with MiXCR, one entry per CDR3 protein. The sample consists of around 420,000 distinct CDR3 sequences, over 12% of them appearing once. Time point meaning: newly diagnosed GD, antithyroid drugs for less than 3 months. The TCR library was prepared using RNA isolated from PBMCs. These data also featured in a second study, about T cells in Graves' hyperthyroidism and ophthalmopathy.

The sequencing used peripheral blood mononuclear cells (PBMCs), collected at new diagnosis, from a patient treated with antithyroid drugs. These receptors were obtained from a woman aged 40 to 55 with Graves disease.

Many counts were recorded for this clonotype. The CDR3 DNA follows: TGCAGTGCTGAATTCCAAGAGACCCAGTACTTC. This gives the protein CSAEFQETQYF. This rearrangement joins TRBV20-1 to TRBJ2-5; D unresolved. V lost 5 bases to trimming and J lost 1 base, with 5 bases between them. Germline V gives CDR1 DFQATT, CDR2 SNEGSKA (reference sequence). The CDR3 runs 11 residues.

The chain uses TRBV29-1 and TRBJ2-1; D gene uncertain. CDR1 and CDR2 from the germline V gene are SQVTM and ANQGSEA. This CDR3 is 11 amino acids long. Deletions cut 7 bases from V and 7 bases from J, with 11 bases between. This CDR3 reads CSAARMNEQFF. The CDR3 region has the DNA TGCAGCGCCGCCCGAATGAATGAGCAGTTCTTC.

In this sample, this clonotype turned up a few times. This chain connects TRBV20-1 to TRBJ2-7; TRBD1 aligns across 7 bases. CDR1 is DFQATT, CDR2 SNEGSKA, per germline (reference sequence). V was clipped by 3 bases and J by 3 bases; unmatched bases: 8. CDR3 length equals 14 residues. CDR3 DNA: TGCAGTGCTAGTGATACAGGGGTAGGCTACGAGCAGTACTTC. Translated, it gives CSASDTGVGYEQYF.